The clone carrying this TCR beta chain was detected a few times. This sample is part of a study of shared clonotypes between healthy human individuals. Terminally differentiated effector memory CD45RA+ cells were left out of the naive CD8 fraction, which was CD45RO-negative and positively selected for CCR7. Donors included only healthy HIV-negative adults lacking recent acute infections or vaccinations. Each replicate PCR on the sorted subsets used 200 to 250 ng DNA (about 30,000 T cell genomes). TCRdb keeps only in-frame clones here, not all; method: immunoSEQ multiplex PCR. The table lists 2 million or so clones, over 85% of them singletons. The receptor's source is a man aged 18 to 30 in good health. Sequencing used naive CD8+ T cells sorted from blood.

Here the CDR3 reads CAISEGRGPYTIYF. CDR3 bases: TGTGCCATCAGTGAGGGCCGTGGGCCGTACACCATATATTTT. V usage is TRBV10-3 and J usage is TRBJ1-3; D is uncertain. Germline V gene sequence: CDR1 ENHRY, CDR2 SYGVKD. Trimming shortened V by 2 bases and J by 8 bases, and 13 bases separated the two germline ends. The length of the CDR3 is 14 residues.